Each of the 12 T cell receptor beta chains below was sequenced from the same sample in a study of T cell responses to AZD1222 COVID-19 vaccine (dated by TCRdb to the early 2020s). Interpreted using the paper, the time point label stands for: baseline before first vaccination. Library construction relied on the immunoSEQ multiplex PCR assay. Sourced from immuneACCESS, this table was stored by TCRdb with only in-frame sequences that have V and J called. A share of the clones is absent; for the studies checked, an unresolved V gene accounts for under half, and the remainder has no known explanation. The sample table shows 150,000 to 200,000 clones, and 88% are seen once. The ten largest make up roughly 5.5% of the sample. The source material was peripheral blood, sampled on day 0 of AZD1222 vaccination. The source of these receptors is an adult in good health.

This clone was observed a single time. This chain links TRBV3-1 (or the pseudogene TRBV3-2) with TRBJ1-1; tentatively, D is TRBD1 (6 bases). The CDR3 length is 16 residues. The V and J ends lost 7 bases and 4 bases respectively, with 22 bases between them. Germline CDR1 and CDR2: LGHDT and YNNKEL (reference sequence). CDR3 nucleotide sequence: TGTGCCAGCAATGCCGAAAAGGGGGGGCTTGTCACTGAAGCTTTCTTT. Its protein product is CASNAEKGGLVTEAFF.

This chain links TRBV27 with TRBJ1-1; possible D gene TRBD1, 5 bases. The CDR3 contains 14 residues. Germline loops: CDR1 MNHEY, CDR2 SMNVEV (reference sequence). The V end was cut by 6 bases, the J end by 1 base, with 12 bases between. CDR3 DNA sequence: TGTGCCAGCAGCCAACTCAGGGAGAACACTGAAGCTTTCTTT. Its translation is CASSQLRENTEAFF.

The genes are TRBV18 and TRBJ2-5; D gene unclear. The CDR3 consists of 13 residues. CDR1 is KGHSH and CDR2 is LQKENI in the germline V gene. Trimming removed 4 bases from V and 2 bases from J, with 8 bases in between. The CDR3 region has the DNA TGTGCCAGCTCACTACAGCAACAAGAGACCCAGTACTTC. Its translation: CASSLQQQETQYF.

The rearrangement joins TRBV7-2 to TRBJ2-1; the match to TRBD1 covers 9 bases. The trim removed 5 bases at V and 7 bases at J, leaving 6 bases unmatched. The CDR3 is 14 amino acids. The germline V gene has CDR1 SGHTA and CDR2 FQGNSA. The CDR3: CASSRDRAWNEQFF. CDR3 nucleotides: TGTGCCAGCAGCCGGGACAGGGCATGGAATGAGCAGTTCTTC.

The CDR3 region is CASSYTMTHLTEAFF. CDR3 DNA: TGTGCCAGCAGTTACACCATGACCCACCTCACTGAAGCTTTCTTT. The chain uses TRBV6-5 and TRBJ1-1, with D uncertain. The germline V gene has CDR1 MNHEY and CDR2 SVGAGI. V shed 2 bases and J shed 4 bases, with 14 bases lying between them. The CDR3 runs to 15 residues.

The chain carries TRBV5-8 and TRBJ1-5; D gene unclear. The CDR3 totals 12 residues. Between the trimmed V and J ends, which lost 5 bases and 10 bases, there was a span of 13 bases. In germline, CDR1 is SGHTS, CDR2 YDEGEE. The CDR3 nucleotides are TGTGCCAGCAGTCTCTACCTAGGACCCCAGCATTTT. Amino acid sequence: CASSLYLGPQHF.

J is TRBJ1-1 and V is TRBV3-1 (or the pseudogene TRBV3-2), with TRBD1 as a possible D gene (6 bases). Trimming took 0 bases from V and 1 from J, leaving 24 bases between them. From germline, CDR1 is LGHDT and CDR2 YNNKEL (reference sequence). The CDR3 runs 20 residues. For the CDR3, the DNA is TGTGCCAGCAGCCAAGATAGGGCTACAGGGACCCGGTGGGGGAACACTGAAGCTTTCTTT. Translating gives CASSQDRATGTRWGNTEAFF.

This rearrangement joins TRBV5-4 to TRBJ1-1; 9 bases are a match to TRBD1. Losses at the gene ends were 4 bases for V and 5 bases for J; bases not matched to a gene: 6. The CDR3 is 14 residues long. Germline CDR1 reads SGHNT; CDR2 reads YYREEE (reference sequence). CDR3: CASSPGQGKTEAFF. CDR3 sequence (DNA): TGTGCCAGCAGCCCGGGACAGGGAAAAACTGAAGCTTTCTTT.

CDR3 sequence: CASSQVEGTEAFF. DNA for the CDR3: TGCGCCAGCAGCCAAGTTGAGGGGACTGAAGCTTTCTTT. This chain connects TRBV4-3 to TRBJ1-1, with D perhaps TRBD1 (5 bases). The CDR3 extends over 13 amino acids. V was clipped by 1 base and J by 5 bases, with 8 bases between them. The germline V gene has CDR1 LGHNA and CDR2 YSLEER.

The chain uses TRBV12-3 or TRBV12-4 and TRBJ1-5, with a weak D call TRBD1 (6 bases). V was shortened by 6 bases and J by 2 bases, with 8 bases between the two germline ends. There are 13 residues in the CDR3. CDR3 nucleotide sequence: TGTGCCAGCAGCAACAGGGGCAATCAGCCCCAGCATTTT. This translates into CASSNRGNQPQHF.

The gene calls are TRBV28 and TRBJ1-2; TRBD1 agrees at 7 bases. CDR3 size: 14 residues. After removal of 5 bases from V and 4 bases from J, the junction contained 7 bases not matched to a gene. Germline CDR1 and CDR2: MDHEN and SYDVKM. The CDR3 region is CASSPPGGGYGYTF. The CDR3 DNA sequence: TGTGCCAGCAGTCCTCCAGGGGGAGGCTATGGCTACACCTTC.

CDR3 nucleotide sequence: TGTGCCAGCTCACCATTATCCGGACAGTTCTCGGGGCCCCAGCATTTT. Amino acids: CASSPLSGQFSGPQHF. The chain carries TRBV18 and TRBJ1-5; possibly TRBD1 for D (6 bases). The CDR3 loop spans 16 amino acids. V lost 2 bases to trimming and J lost 9 bases, with 20 bases between them. Germline CDR1 reads KGHSH; CDR2 reads LQKENI.